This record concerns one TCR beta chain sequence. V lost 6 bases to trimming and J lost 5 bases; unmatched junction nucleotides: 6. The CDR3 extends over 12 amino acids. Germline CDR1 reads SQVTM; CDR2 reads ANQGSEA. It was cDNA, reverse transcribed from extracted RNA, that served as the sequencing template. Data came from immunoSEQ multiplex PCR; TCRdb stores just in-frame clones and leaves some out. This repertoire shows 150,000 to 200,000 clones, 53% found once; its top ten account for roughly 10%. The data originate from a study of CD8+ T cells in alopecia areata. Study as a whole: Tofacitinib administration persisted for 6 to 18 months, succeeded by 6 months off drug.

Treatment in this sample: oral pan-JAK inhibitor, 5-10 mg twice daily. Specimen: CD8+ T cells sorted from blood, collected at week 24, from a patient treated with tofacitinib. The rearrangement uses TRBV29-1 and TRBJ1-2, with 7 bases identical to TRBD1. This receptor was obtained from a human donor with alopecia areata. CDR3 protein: CSVIDREYGYTF. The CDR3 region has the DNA TGCAGCGTAATTGACAGGGAGTATGGCTACACCTTC. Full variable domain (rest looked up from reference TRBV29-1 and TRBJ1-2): SAVISQKPSRDICQRGTSLTIQCQVDSQVTMMFWYRQQPGQSLTLIATANQGSEATYESGFVIDKFPISRPNLTFSTLTVSNMSPEDSSIYLCSVIDREYGYTFGSGTRLTVV.